This T cell receptor beta chain appears in the sequencing data of a study of chemoradiotherapy in HPV16-positive cancers. Across the whole study: Candidate HPV-specific T-cell clones and common TCR motifs came from functional assays in a couple of HPV16-positive patients. Findings and limits, study-wide: Functional assays defining HPV-specific T cells used only a couple of HPV16-positive patients. Non-HPV-specific T cells did not expand in tumors during treatment, whereas candidate HPV-specific clones and E7-related motifs did.

Of note for this clone: Antigen: not known.

Generated by immunoSEQ multiplex PCR, the TCRdb table keeps only in-frame clones and is missing some. In the table there are 9,000 to 13,000 clones, roughly nine tenths of which are singletons. The CDR3 spans 16 residues. Germline assignment: CDR1 LGHNA and CDR2 YNFKEQ. V gave up 1 base and J gave up 0 bases, with 12 bases separating them. Repeated repertoire sampling spanned the course of chemoradiotherapy. The genes are TRBV4-2 and TRBJ1-2, with D unclear. The receptor was isolated from a human donor with HPV-associated anogenital cancer. The sequences come from blood, collected from a patient who underwent chemoradiotherapy. Written as DNA, the CDR3 is TGTGCCAGCAGCCAAGCGACCCCCGGAGCTAACTATGGCTACACCTTC. It is translated as CASSQATPGANYGYTF.